The following is a T cell receptor beta chain sequence with its context. Its target is unknown. This sample is drawn from a study of tumor-infiltrating lymphocytes in primary liver carcinoma. Whole-study context: Every sample contained roughly 3.5 to 7.13 million productive TCRbeta reads, and these numbers were similar from one tissue type to another.

The germline V and J ends were trimmed by 5 bases and 10 bases, with 30 bases remaining between them. This CDR3 contains 18 residues. The study, taken as a whole, reports: It was tumor-adjacent and tumor-blood pairs that overlapped less than tumor region pairs did.

Researchers generated TCR beta cDNA from about 530 ng of total RNA, relying on a constant-region primer. Sequencing libraries for TCR beta derived from three nested multiplex PCR rounds that used slightly modified ARM-PCR. TRBV1-TRBV30 forward primers and a C-beta reverse primer were used in the first two PCR rounds, which each ran for around 11 cycles. Via MiXCR, TCRdb re-called the multiplex PCR reads, giving one row per CDR3 protein. This sample has tens of thousands of distinct CDR3 sequences, with roughly 78% found just once. Unsorted bulk tissue of roughly 20-31 mg yielded co-extracted RNA and DNA. Tumor samples all exceeded 75% viable tumor cells.

Input material: liver tumor tissue from sampling region 3. Subset here: tumor region T3, left-lateral pole. This sequence was found in a man aged 40-55 years with primary liver carcinoma and hepatitis B virus infection. The rearrangement uses TRBV12-3 or TRBV12-4 and TRBJ2-4; a possible D gene is TRBD1 (5 bases). This CDR3 is CASSLWGGADIAKRIQYF. DNA of the CDR3: TGTGCCAGCAGTCTATGGGGTGGGGCGGACATAGCCAAAAGGATTCAGTACTTC.